This paragraph reports one T cell receptor (beta chain). The table lists this clone with a count of one. Which antigen it targets is not known. Base qualities are not recorded, but no much larger clone differs from it by a single base. This entry comes from a study of blood T cell repertoires in COVID-19 (dated by TCRdb to the early 2020s). In the study overall: Samples covering the acute and convalescent phases of COVID-19 were provided by collaborators in the United States, Italy and Spain. The repertoires were released in a freely available public database meant as a resource for research on the immune response to SARS-CoV-2. Deeply sampled blood TCRbeta repertoires from subjects exposed to, actively infected with, or recovered from COVID-19 were included in the dataset. Samples were obtained from the ongoing ImmuneRACE study (first 160 participants) and from 1,254 subjects provided by 6 global collaborators. Sample metadata almost always included a de-identified subject ID, COVID-19 status, age in years and sex. The prospective study material was composed of cDNA or gDNA derived from T cells, B-cell-depleted T cells, or PBMCs. Where HLA class I and class II types were available, the types were taken from metadata supplied by the sample provider, not from assay-based typing.

In the prospective study, participants were roughly 18 to 100 years old, resided in fewer than 25 geographic areas of the United States, and were enrolled through a virtual design. In the prospective study, cohorts were assigned on the basis of participant-reported clinical history obtained from a screening survey and a study questionnaire. For ImmuneRACE Cohort 3, a participant was defined as recovered based on two consecutive negative NP/OP PCR tests, clearance by a healthcare professional, or resolution of symptoms. In the prospective study, whole blood, serum and a nasopharyngeal or oropharyngeal swab were collected from each participant by mobile phlebotomists. Participants in the prospective study had the option to provide additional blood draws and questionnaires over a roughly 2-month period. Prospective study blood samples were shipped either frozen or at room temperature before DNA extraction.

The germline ends are 13 bases apart after V is trimmed by 0 bases and J by 1 base. The CDR3, from cysteine to phenylalanine, totals 17 residues. Only CDR3 DNA remains: 51 bases, in frame from the first base. TCRbeta CDR3 regions were amplified from genomic DNA by means of the immunoSEQ Assay, a bias-controlled multiplex PCR. In the original analysis: The number of nucleated cells in each sample was estimated by amplification of reference gene primers within the assay. To quantify the absolute abundance of each unique TCRbeta CDR3 rearrangement, sequence reads were collapsed and filtered. Productive Simpson clonality was computed per sample as the square root of Simpson's diversity index over productive rearrangements. The immuneACCESS repertoire file appears here via TCRdb, limited to in-frame rearrangements. These files lack a portion of the clones; in checked studies, under half of the deficit traces to unresolved V genes, and the cause of the others is not known. The DNA gave D and trimming, while V, J and clone size come from that table. Within this sample are 250,000 to 350,000 clones, with around 87% of them counted one time only. The top ten clonotypes cover under 5.5% of the sample.

The investigation overall reported the following: How much clinical and demographic metadata was included differed by source and by participant, and the metadata was provided uncurated.

The source is a woman under 40 who had recovered from COVID-19. What was sequenced was PBMCs or T cells enriched from blood (not recorded which). The receptor chain draws on TRBV23-1 and TRBJ1-5, with TRBD1 as a weak D call on 5 bases. TRBV23-1 is recorded as an ORF, its role being uncertain. The CDR3 in this case is CASSQSVRDSSNQPQHF. The DNA sequence follows: TGCGCCAGCAGTCAATCGGTCAGGGACTCAAGCAATCAGCCCCAGCATTTT.